Below are 30 T cell receptor beta chains sequenced from a single sample in a study of blood T cell repertoires in COVID-19 (dated by TCRdb to the early 2020s). Library method: the immunoSEQ multiplex PCR assay. TCRdb's version of the immuneACCESS table is confined to in-frame rearrangements and falls short of the full clone set. An unresolved V gene accounts for under half of the shortfall where checked; the remainder is of unknown origin. This sample has 90,000 or so clones in its table, and 65% to 85% of those were observed once. The ten largest clonotypes hold around 25% of the sample. The sample comprised peripheral blood. The receptor set was obtained from a man older than 75 with active or convalescent COVID-19.

The V gene is TRBV15, the J gene TRBJ2-1, with 12 bases lining up with TRBD2. CDR1 is LNHNV and CDR2 is YYDKDF in the germline V gene (reference sequence). The CDR3 spans 15 residues. Unmatched junction bases numbered 11, after V lost 8 bases and J lost 9 bases. CDR3 in amino acids: CATSSGGAIDGEQFF. CDR3 in DNA: TGTGCCACCTCTAGCGGGGGGGCCATTGATGGTGAGCAGTTCTTC.

This chain uses TRBV4-3 with TRBJ2-3; 8 bases map to TRBD1. This CDR3 is 14 amino acids long. Trimming at V came to 4 bases and at J to 5 bases, leaving 5 bases not matched to a gene. The germline gives CDR1 LGHNA, CDR2 YSLEER. The CDR3 DNA is TGCGCCAGCAGCCTCAGGGGGCGGGTAGATACGCAGTATTTT. Protein sequence: CASSLRGRVDTQYF.

The rearrangement links TRBV7-9 to TRBJ2-2; weak D call: TRBD1 (6 bases). Germline loops: CDR1 SEHNR, CDR2 FQNEAQ (reference sequence). The V gene lost 4 bases and the J gene lost 6 bases, with 24 bases spanning the gap. This CDR3 is built from 18 residues. CDR3 nucleotide sequence: TGTGCCAGCAGCTCCCAATACATGGGGCGCAGGGGACCCGGGGAGCTGTTTTTT. This sequence encodes CASSSQYMGRRGPGELFF.

This clone was observed a few times. The V and J genes are TRBV5-1 and TRBJ2-7, with TRBD2 matching 14 bases. The CDR3 sequence is 16 residues long. Losses at the gene ends were 4 bases for V and 6 bases for J; bases not matched to a gene: 9. Germline CDR1 SGHRS, CDR2 YFSETQ. The CDR3 region has the DNA TGCGCCAGCAGCGCTGGACTAGCGGGGGGCTCGGGCGAGCAGTACTTC. Protein product: CASSAGLAGGSGEQYF.

This clone was detected only a few times. This sample also contains other DNA sequences that code for the same CDR3. The V and J genes are TRBV6-5 and TRBJ2-7, with 7 bases that match TRBD2. The CDR3 runs 15 residues. Germline CDR1 reads MNHEY; CDR2 reads SVGAGI. The junction had 9 bases not matched to a gene; V was cut back by 6 bases and J by 1 base. The CDR3 bases are TGTGCCAGCAGCCGGGCCGTCGGGAGGTCCTACGAGCAGTACTTC. Its protein product is CASSRAVGRSYEQYF.

The chain carries TRBV5-1 and TRBJ1-5; 8 nucleotides line up with TRBD1. Losses at the gene ends were 4 bases for V and 5 bases for J; bases not matched to a gene: 8. Per germline, CDR1 SGHRS and CDR2 YFSETQ. The CDR3 sequence is 15 residues long. CDR3 residues: CASSPSGQADQPQHF. The DNA for the CDR3 is TGCGCCAGCAGCCCGTCGGGACAGGCAGATCAGCCCCAGCATTTT.

This clone was seen just once. This chain links TRBV7-9 with TRBJ2-1; D gene ambiguous. The CDR3 sequence is 13 residues long. Germline V gene sequence: CDR1 SEHNR, CDR2 FQNEAQ (reference sequence). The ends were cut back, 6 bases at V and 7 bases at J, with 13 bases in the middle. In DNA, the CDR3 is TGTGCCAGCAGTCAGAGTACAGCTAATGAGCAGTTCTTC. Residues: CASSQSTANEQFF.

V gene TRBV5-4 combines with J gene TRBJ1-4; 11 nucleotides agree with TRBD1. CDR3 size: 14 residues. Per germline, CDR1 SGHNT and CDR2 YYREEE (reference sequence). V lost 3 bases and J lost 8; bases outside the gene matches: 3. Here the CDR3 reads CASSSGQGGEKLFF. In DNA, the CDR3 is TGTGCCAGCAGCTCGGGACAGGGGGGAGAAAAACTGTTTTTT.

The chain employs TRBV9 and TRBJ2-2; TRBD2 aligns across 9 bases. CDR1 SGDLS and CDR2 YYNGEE come from the germline V gene. The CDR3 has 17 amino acids. The V gene end was trimmed by 0 bases and the J gene end by 3 bases; junction bases not matched to a gene: 6. The CDR3 is CASSVALGLAYTGELFF. In DNA, the CDR3 is TGTGCCAGCAGCGTAGCTCTTGGACTAGCGTACACCGGGGAGCTGTTTTTT.

The chain uses TRBV19 and TRBJ2-4; a possible D gene is TRBD1 (5 bases). Germline V lookup: CDR1 LNHDA, CDR2 SQIVND (reference sequence). The ends were cut back, 5 bases at V and 0 bases at J, with 14 bases in the middle. CDR3 size: 16 residues. For the CDR3, the DNA is TGTGCCAGTAGTCCTCAGACAGTCCTAGCCAAAAACATTCAGTACTTC. It translates to CASSPQTVLAKNIQYF.

The J gene is TRBJ2-7, the V gene TRBV24-1; 8 bases match TRBD1. Germline V gene lookup returns CDR1 KGHDR and CDR2 SFDVKD. The V gene end was trimmed by 3 bases and the J gene end by 5 bases; junction bases not matched to a gene: 5. The CDR3 covers 14 residues. The CDR3 spells CATSDPTGDHEQYF. In DNA form, the CDR3 reads TGTGCCACCAGTGATCCGACAGGGGATCACGAGCAGTACTTC.

This chain joins TRBV5-1 and TRBJ2-7; tentatively, D is TRBD2 (5 bases). The germline V gene has CDR1 SGHRS and CDR2 YFSETQ. V lost 4 bases to trimming and J lost 3 bases, with 11 bases between them. CDR3 length: 13 amino acids. The CDR3 reads CASSGGRNYEQYF. CDR3 DNA sequence: TGCGCCAGCAGCGGAGGACGTAACTACGAGCAGTACTTC.

This clone was found once. V usage is TRBV19 and J usage is TRBJ2-5, with TRBD2 identical over 12 bases. Germline values: CDR1 LNHDA, CDR2 SQIVND (reference sequence). The CDR3 is made up of 16 amino acids. Trimming removed 3 bases from V and 5 bases from J; junction bases left unmatched: 7. Here the CDR3 DNA reads TGTGCCAGTAGTATTTCTAGCGGGGGGGCCGGGGAGACCCAGTACTTC. Translation gives CASSISSGGAGETQYF.

The chain couples TRBV6-5 to TRBJ2-7; D is possibly TRBD2 (6 bases). Trimming took off 6 bases at V and 1 base at J, with 13 bases between the two ends. This CDR3 spans 14 amino acids. Per the germline V gene, CDR1 is MNHEY and CDR2 is SVGAGI. The CDR3 DNA follows: TGTGCCAGCAGCTACGGAGGGAGATCCTACGAGCAGTACTTC. Amino acids: CASSYGGRSYEQYF.

The sample holds a few counts of this clone. The rearrangement uses TRBV3-1 (or the pseudogene TRBV3-2) and TRBJ2-2, with TRBD2 matching over 10 bases. After removal of 6 bases from V and 1 base from J, the junction contained 5 bases not matched to a gene. CDR1 LGHDT and CDR2 YNNKEL come from the germline V gene (reference sequence). The CDR3 is made up of 16 amino acids. The CDR3 sequence: CASSRPSGGNTGELFF. The DNA for the CDR3 is TGTGCCAGCAGTCGACCTAGCGGGGGGAACACCGGGGAGCTGTTTTTT.

The chain combines TRBV27 with TRBJ2-1, with TRBD2 identical over 7 bases. With V trimmed by 5 bases and J by 4 bases, 8 bases remained unmatched. Germline lookup yields CDR1 MNHEY and CDR2 SMNVEV (reference sequence). The CDR3 covers 15 residues. The CDR3 coding sequence is TGTGCCAGCAGTCCTGGCGGGGGAAGGTACAATGAGCAGTTCTTC. It encodes CASSPGGGRYNEQFF.

The chain links TRBV18 to TRBJ2-7; 13 bases fit TRBD2. Losses at the gene ends were 0 bases for V and 4 bases for J; bases not matched to a gene: 0. Looked up from germline, CDR1 is KGHSH and CDR2 is LQKENI. CDR3 length: 15 amino acids. In DNA, the CDR3 is TGTGCCAGCTCACCACCGACTAGCGGGGGGTACGAGCAGTACTTC. Protein product: CASSPPTSGGYEQYF. The full variable domain, with the rest looked up from reference TRBV18 and TRBJ2-7, is NAGVMQNPRHLVRRRGQEARLRCSPMKGHSHVYWYRQLPEEGLKFMVYLQKENIIDESGMPKERFSAEFPKEGPSILRIQQVVRGDSAAYFCASSPPTSGGYEQYFGPGTRLTVT.

The chain joins TRBV5-6 to TRBJ1-6; 9 bases agree with TRBD1. With 0 bases clipped from V and 9 bases from J, the junction kept 4 bases outside the gene matches. Germline CDR1 is SGHDT and CDR2 is YYEEEE. This CDR3 comprises 15 residues. The CDR3 coding sequence is TGTGCCAGCAGCTTGGTGGGACAGGGTTTTTCACCCCTCCACTTT. This encodes CASSLVGQGFSPLHF.

The CDR3 loop reads CASSSSTGRPNEKLFF. CDR3 nucleotides: TGTGCCAGCAGCTCCTCTACAGGACGCCCAAATGAAAAACTGTTTTTT. The genes are TRBV11-2 and TRBJ1-4, with a tentative D call TRBD1 (5 bases). The CDR3 is 16 residues long. With 4 bases removed from V and 5 bases from J, the gap between germline ends came to 17 bases. The germline V gene encodes CDR1 SGHAT and CDR2 FQNNGV. Looking up the rest from reference TRBV11-2 and TRBJ1-4 gives the full variable domain: EAGVAQSPRYKIIEKRQSVAFWCNPISGHATLYWYQQILGQGPKLLIQFQNNGVVDDSQLPKDRFSAERLKGVDSTLKIQPAKLEDSAVYLCASSSSTGRPNEKLFFGSGTQLSVL.

J is TRBJ1-2 and V is TRBV5-1, with 8 bases lining up with TRBD1. Germline V gene data show CDR1 as SGHRS and CDR2 as YFSETQ. The CDR3 sequence is 15 residues long. V was pared by 4 bases and J by 4 bases, with 9 bases of the junction left unmatched. CDR3: CASSGGQAVPYGYTF. CDR3 bases: TGCGCCAGCAGCGGGGGACAGGCGGTTCCCTATGGCTACACCTTC.

The V call is TRBV5-6, the J call TRBJ1-4, with D possibly matching TRBD1 (5 bases). CDR1 SGHDT and CDR2 YYEEEE come from the germline V gene. Trimming left V 3 bases short and J 8 bases short, with 17 bases between. The CDR3 totals 15 residues. CDR3 loop: CASSSLSARGEKLFF. The CDR3, as DNA: TGTGCCAGCAGCTCGTTATCGGCTAGGGGAGAAAAACTGTTTTTT.

V is TRBV6-1 and J is TRBJ2-1; TRBD2 matches at 7 bases. This CDR3 is built from 16 residues. With 4 bases clipped from V and 5 bases from J, the junction kept 11 bases outside the gene matches. Germline CDR1 reads MNHNS; CDR2 reads SASEGT. CDR3 loop: CASSGRGSGVNNEQFF. The CDR3, as DNA: TGTGCCAGCAGTGGCCGGGGAAGCGGGGTAAACAATGAGCAGTTCTTC.

This clone has at least ten counts. J is TRBJ2-7 and V is TRBV12-3 or TRBV12-4; D might be TRBD1 (6 bases). This CDR3 is built from 11 residues. Trimming pared 5 bases from V and 7 bases from J, leaving 9 bases between. CDR3 loop: CASSTGKEQYF. Written as DNA, the CDR3 is TGTGCCAGCAGTACAGGGAAGGAGCAGTACTTC.

This rearrangement joins TRBV22-1 to TRBJ2-2; the tabulated D call, TRBD2, remains unverified against the DNA. TRBV22-1 is described as a pseudogene. The CDR3 has 15 amino acids. The CDR3 spells CPGSALGGVDGELFF. The DNA for the CDR3 is TGTCCTGGGAGCGCACTCGGGGGAGTTGACGGGGAGCTGTTTTTT.

The chain carries TRBV27 and TRBJ2-3; 9 bases align to TRBD1. Germline V lookup: CDR1 MNHEY, CDR2 SMNVEV (reference sequence). The CDR3 sequence is 12 residues long. V was clipped by 10 bases and J by 5 bases; unmatched bases: 4. The CDR3 here is CATGTGLDTQYF. In DNA, the CDR3 is TGTGCCACCGGGACAGGGCTAGATACGCAGTATTTT.

At least ten counts were recorded for this clone. The gene calls are TRBV19 and TRBJ2-2; 10 bases align to TRBD1. The CDR3 has 15 amino acids. J gave up 7 bases and V 4 bases, and 6 bases lay outside the gene matches. Germline CDR1 is LNHDA and CDR2 is SQIVND (reference sequence). The CDR3 is CASSSRDRGGGELFF. The CDR3 nucleotides are TGTGCCAGTAGTAGCCGGGACAGGGGAGGCGGGGAGCTGTTTTTT. Full variable domain (rest looked up from reference TRBV19 and TRBJ2-2): DGGITQSPKYLFRKEGQNVTLSCEQNLNHDAMYWYRQDPGQGLRLIYYSQIVNDFQKGDIAEGYSVSREKKESFPLTVTSAQKNPTAFYLCASSSRDRGGGELFFGEGSRLTVL.

CDR3 region: CASSVSGQGIPYEQYF. The CDR3 bases are TGTGCCAGCAGCGTTAGCGGACAGGGGATACCCTACGAGCAGTACTTC. The V call is TRBV9, the J call TRBJ2-7; TRBD1 matches at 9 bases. Germline V CDR1 and CDR2: SGDLS, YYNGEE. Losses at the gene ends were 2 bases for V and 2 bases for J; bases not matched to a gene: 8. This CDR3 spans 16 amino acids.

The rearrangement links TRBV5-1 to TRBJ1-1; D not certain. Per the germline V gene, CDR1 is SGHRS and CDR2 is YFSETQ. This CDR3 spans 15 amino acids. The germline V and J ends were trimmed by 0 bases and 4 bases, with 13 bases remaining between them. The CDR3 spells CASSLVIPRGTEAFF. CDR3 nucleotides: TGCGCCAGCAGCTTGGTTATCCCGAGAGGCACTGAAGCTTTCTTT.

The chain has TRBV11-3 and TRBJ2-2; maybe TRBD2 (6 bases). Between the trimmed V and J ends, which lost 4 bases and 1 base, there was a span of 13 bases. The CDR3 runs 16 residues. Germline CDR1 reads SGHNT; CDR2 reads YENEEA. The CDR3 DNA reads TGTGCCAGCAGCTCCCCTCGGGGAGGGAACACCGGGGAGCTGTTTTTT. Protein sequence: CASSSPRGGNTGELFF. The full variable domain, with the rest looked up from reference TRBV11-3 and TRBJ2-2, is EAGVVQSPRYKIIEKKQPVAFWCNPISGHNTLYWYLQNLGQGPELLIRYENEEAVDDSQLPKDRFSAERLKGVDSTLKIQPAELGDSAVYLCASSSPRGGNTGELFFGEGSRLTVL.

V and J are TRBV10-3 and TRBJ2-3, with 8 bases identical to TRBD2. This CDR3 contains 15 residues. J gave up 5 bases and V 2 bases, and 6 bases lay outside the gene matches. The germline V gene has CDR1 ENHRY and CDR2 SYGVKD. The CDR3, as DNA: TGTGCCATCAGTGAGACCGGGACTAGTGGAGATACGCAGTATTTT. This translates into CAISETGTSGDTQYF.